This is a list of T cell receptor beta chains from one sample in a study of T-cell reconstitution after alpha-beta-depleted transplantation in children. TCRdb called the PCR reads again in MiXCR, with one record for every CDR3 protein. The sample has 450,000 to 600,000 distinct CDR3 sequences, about a sixth seen once. The material sequenced was PBMCs from the stem cell graft donor, taken from the stem cell graft. These TCRs come from a human donor who donated a stem cell graft to a child with acute lymphoblastic leukemia. CDR3s include the opening cysteine and the closing phenylalanine or tryptophan. Each record gives: V gene, J gene, CDR3 protein.

v_gene: TRBV18; j_gene: TRBJ2-1; CDR3aa: CASSPPGQGAVNEQFF
v_gene: TRBV13; j_gene: TRBJ2-1; CDR3aa: CASSLAGELHNEQFF
v_gene: TRBV7-9; j_gene: TRBJ2-7; CDR3aa: CASSSGLAGISYEQYF
v_gene: TRBV14; j_gene: TRBJ2-2; CDR3aa: CASSLSLSGELFF
v_gene: TRBV12-3/TRBV12-4; j_gene: TRBJ1-2; CDR3aa: CASSTDRGLTYGYTF
v_gene: TRBV2; j_gene: TRBJ2-1; CDR3aa: CASSGLRTSGRNNEQFF
v_gene: TRBV6-5; j_gene: TRBJ1-1; CDR3aa: CASSYSIPGSTEAFF
v_gene: TRBV4-2; j_gene: TRBJ2-2; CDR3aa: CASSQNRIGELFF
v_gene: TRBV5-1; j_gene: TRBJ2-1; CDR3aa: CASSSGTDYNEQFF
v_gene: TRBV6-1; j_gene: TRBJ2-1; CDR3aa: CASRGAGAVYNEQFF
v_gene: TRBV4-2; j_gene: TRBJ2-5; CDR3aa: CASSIRTSGTGETQYF
v_gene: TRBV10-2; j_gene: TRBJ1-2; CDR3aa: CASSEGTYGYTF
v_gene: TRBV7-2; j_gene: TRBJ2-3; CDR3aa: CASSLGPGGRGDTQYF
v_gene: TRBV12-3/TRBV12-4; j_gene: TRBJ1-1; CDR3aa: CASSAEDRMNTEAFF
v_gene: TRBV7-9; j_gene: TRBJ2-2; CDR3aa: CVTGELFF
v_gene: TRBV24-1; j_gene: TRBJ1-1; CDR3aa: CATSTLYRDTEAFF
v_gene: TRBV4-2; j_gene: TRBJ2-1; CDR3aa: CASSPLLAGGYNEQFF
v_gene: TRBV5-1; j_gene: TRBJ1-6; CDR3aa: CASSYRDRGLSSYNSPLHF
v_gene: TRBV28; j_gene: TRBJ1-4; CDR3aa: CASTLGGTNEKLFF
v_gene: TRBV20-1; j_gene: TRBJ1-5; CDR3aa: CSAGEDRAFLSNQPQHF
v_gene: TRBV9; j_gene: TRBJ2-7; CDR3aa: CASSVDLTEYEQYF
v_gene: TRBV5-1; j_gene: TRBJ2-1; CDR3aa: CASGGSGTRADQFF
v_gene: TRBV7-6; j_gene: TRBJ2-7; CDR3aa: CASSLAGLGLYSYEQYF
v_gene: TRBV4-1; j_gene: TRBJ2-3; CDR3aa: CASSQVLAGGNTQYF
v_gene: TRBV4-2; j_gene: TRBJ2-5; CDR3aa: CASSQDLLREETQYF
v_gene: TRBV6-1; j_gene: TRBJ2-6; CDR3aa: CASTTGSGANVLTF
v_gene: TRBV29-1; j_gene: TRBJ2-7; CDR3aa: CSVAGQGSSYEQYF
v_gene: TRBV29-1; j_gene: TRBJ1-5; CDR3aa: CSVDTGGPNQPQHF
v_gene: TRBV4-1; j_gene: TRBJ2-7; CDR3aa: CASSRGGGEIEQYF
v_gene: TRBV11-2; j_gene: TRBJ2-1; CDR3aa: CASSPGLAGGPFF
v_gene: TRBV9; j_gene: TRBJ1-1; CDR3aa: CASSVVGSGSEAFF
v_gene: TRBV29-1; j_gene: TRBJ2-1; CDR3aa: CSVEDVLAHEQFF
v_gene: TRBV3-1; j_gene: TRBJ2-7; CDR3aa: CASSHYRDYEQYF
v_gene: TRBV7-8; j_gene: TRBJ2-3; CDR3aa: CASSPWDRDTQYF
v_gene: TRBV29-1; j_gene: TRBJ2-1; CDR3aa: CSVNLWEKSYNEQFF
v_gene: TRBV5-1; j_gene: TRBJ2-5; CDR3aa: CASSSLPGLLQETQYF
v_gene: TRBV6-5; j_gene: TRBJ2-3; CDR3aa: CASFLAGAADTQYF
v_gene: TRBV3-1; j_gene: TRBJ1-3; CDR3aa: CASSQGRWRNTIYF
v_gene: TRBV7-9; j_gene: TRBJ2-5; CDR3aa: CASSSLGGGIGETQYF
v_gene: TRBV3-1; j_gene: TRBJ2-1; CDR3aa: CASSQEFGGRGYNEQFF
v_gene: TRBV14; j_gene: TRBJ2-2; CDR3aa: CASSQVSRGTGELFF
v_gene: TRBV12-3/TRBV12-4; j_gene: TRBJ1-6; CDR3aa: CASSPGGRGSPLHF
v_gene: TRBV5-1; j_gene: TRBJ2-7; CDR3aa: CASSLSASGSGSYEQYF
v_gene: TRBV18; j_gene: TRBJ2-7; CDR3aa: CASSPPAGASEQYF
v_gene: TRBV10-3; j_gene: TRBJ1-2; CDR3aa: CAISAGGQGGYTF
v_gene: TRBV27; j_gene: TRBJ2-5; CDR3aa: CASSLSAQGGRETQYF
v_gene: TRBV5-1; j_gene: TRBJ2-1; CDR3aa: CASSLVPTSGNNEQFF
v_gene: TRBV21-1; j_gene: TRBJ2-7; CDR3aa: CASSKGDPAAEQYF
v_gene: TRBV5-1; j_gene: TRBJ1-1; CDR3aa: CASSFQATEAFF
v_gene: TRBV5-1; j_gene: TRBJ2-1; CDR3aa: CASSERDLYEQFF
v_gene: TRBV5-6; j_gene: TRBJ2-7; CDR3aa: CASSLHPGSSYEQYF
v_gene: TRBV5-1; j_gene: TRBJ2-7; CDR3aa: CASSLVAGNDEQYF
v_gene: TRBV11-2; j_gene: TRBJ2-1; CDR3aa: CASSFSGAYNEQFF
v_gene: TRBV4-1; j_gene: TRBJ2-3; CDR3aa: CASSWGLAGVDTQYF
v_gene: TRBV5-1; j_gene: TRBJ2-1; CDR3aa: CASSLSLAVNEQFF
v_gene: TRBV27; j_gene: TRBJ2-7; CDR3aa: CASSLQRVGDQGYEQYF
v_gene: TRBV5-1; j_gene: TRBJ2-6; CDR3aa: CASSLAKRSGAASLSGANVLTF
v_gene: TRBV12-3/TRBV12-4; j_gene: TRBJ2-7; CDR3aa: CASSLFESSYEQYF